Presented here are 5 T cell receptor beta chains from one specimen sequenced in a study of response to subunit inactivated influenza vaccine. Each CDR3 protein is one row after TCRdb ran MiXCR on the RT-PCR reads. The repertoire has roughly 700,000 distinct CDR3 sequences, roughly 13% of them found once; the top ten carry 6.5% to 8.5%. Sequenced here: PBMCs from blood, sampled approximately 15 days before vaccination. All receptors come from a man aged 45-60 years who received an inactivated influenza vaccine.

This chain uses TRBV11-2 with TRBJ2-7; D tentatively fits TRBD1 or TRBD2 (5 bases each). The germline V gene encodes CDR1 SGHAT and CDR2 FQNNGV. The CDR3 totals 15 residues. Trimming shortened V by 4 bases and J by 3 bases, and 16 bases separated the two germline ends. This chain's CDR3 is CASSSLDMGDYEQYF. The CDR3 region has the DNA TGTGCCAGCAGCTCCTTAGACATGGGGGACTACGAGCAGTACTTC.

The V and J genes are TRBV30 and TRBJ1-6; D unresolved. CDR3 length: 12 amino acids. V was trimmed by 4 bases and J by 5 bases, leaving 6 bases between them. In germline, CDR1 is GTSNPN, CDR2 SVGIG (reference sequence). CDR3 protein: CAWKLNNSPLHF. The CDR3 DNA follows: TGTGCCTGGAAGCTGAATAATTCACCCCTCCACTTT.

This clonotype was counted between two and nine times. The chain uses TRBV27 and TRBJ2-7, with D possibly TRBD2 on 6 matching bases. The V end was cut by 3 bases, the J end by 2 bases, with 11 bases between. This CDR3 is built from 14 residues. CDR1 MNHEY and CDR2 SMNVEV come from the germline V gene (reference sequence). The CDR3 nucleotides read TGTGCCAGCAGTTTGTATGCGGGGACCTACGAGCAGTACTTC. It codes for CASSLYAGTYEQYF.

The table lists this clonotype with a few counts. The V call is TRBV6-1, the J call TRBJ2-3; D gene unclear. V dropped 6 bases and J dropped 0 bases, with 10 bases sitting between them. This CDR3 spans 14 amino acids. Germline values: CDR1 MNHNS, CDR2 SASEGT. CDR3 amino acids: CASRNSISTDTQYF. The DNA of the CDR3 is TGTGCCAGCAGGAACAGCATCAGCACAGATACGCAGTATTTT.

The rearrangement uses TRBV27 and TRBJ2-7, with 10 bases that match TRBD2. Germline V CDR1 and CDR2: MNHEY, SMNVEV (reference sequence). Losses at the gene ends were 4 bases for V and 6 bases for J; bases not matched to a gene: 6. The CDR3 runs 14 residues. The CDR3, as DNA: TGTGCCAGCAGTTCGGGACTAGCGTTCGGCGAGCAGTACTTC. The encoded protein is CASSSGLAFGEQYF.